A selection of T cell receptor beta chains follows, all from one sample in a study of cytomegalovirus exposure and HLA in healthy donors. Sequencing was performed with immunoSEQ multiplex PCR; in TCRdb, only in-frame clones are kept and a portion is missing. The table includes 140,000 or so clones, just under 90% detected once. Material for sequencing was PBMCs. The origin of the receptors is a woman under 40 in good health and CMV-seropositive. Both conserved end residues are part of each CDR3. The order of the fields is V gene, D gene, J gene, clone size, CDR3 length, CDR3 DNA, CDR3 protein. A D gene is named only where the DNA matches it firmly. Size tells how often a clone was seen (once, few, many) or the class of an expanded clone, and some rows leave it out.

TRBV2	.	TRBJ2-7	.	14	TGTGCCAGCAGTACCGACACAGTGGCCTACGAGCAGTACTTC	CASSTDTVAYEQYF
TRBV4-1	.	TRBJ1-5	.	14	TGCGCCAGCAGCTCCGCCTATAGCAATCAGCCCCAGCATTTT	CASSSAYSNQPQHF
TRBV19	TRBD1	TRBJ2-3	.	17	TGTGCCAGTAGTATAGATAGGACAGGGCTTGGGACAGATACGCAGTATTTT	CASSIDRTGLGTDTQYF
TRBV19	.	TRBJ1-2	.	14	TGTGCCAGTAGTATACGCCAGGGTAACAATGGCTACACCTTC	CASSIRQGNNGYTF
TRBV29-1	TRBD1	TRBJ1-3	.	14	TGCAGCGCTAAAGACAGGGGCGCAGGAAACACCATATATTTT	CSAKDRGAGNTIYF
TRBV27	.	TRBJ2-1	.	16	TGTGCCAGCAGTTTATCGATCGGAGGGGCGCGAGATGAGCAGTTCTTC	CASSLSIGGARDEQFF
TRBV28	TRBD2	TRBJ2-1	.	14	TGTGCCAGCAGTTTTGACGGCTGGGAGGGTGAGCAGTTCTTC	CASSFDGWEGEQFF
TRBV19	.	TRBJ1-3	.	16	TGTGCCAGTAGTAGGGACAACTCTCCCTCTGGAAACACCATATATTTT	CASSRDNSPSGNTIYF
TRBV5-1	.	TRBJ2-7	once	15	TGCGCCAGCAGCTTGGTCCGGACACACTCCTACGAGCAGTACTTC	CASSLVRTHSYEQYF
TRBV2	.	TRBJ2-7	.	15	TGTGCCAGCAGTGCGGGGGCAGGGGGTTTATACGAGCAGTACTTC	CASSAGAGGLYEQYF
TRBV28	TRBD1	TRBJ2-5	.	14	TGTGCCAGCAGTTTCCGGGACAGGGAAGAGACCCAGTACTTC	CASSFRDREETQYF
TRBV19	.	TRBJ1-1	.	15	TGTGCCAGTAGTCACCCCGGGACAAGTAACACTGAAGCTTTCTTT	CASSHPGTSNTEAFF
TRBV19	.	TRBJ1-2	.	15	TGTGCCAGTAGTATAGCGTATCAGGGGATTTATGGCTACACCTTC	CASSIAYQGIYGYTF
TRBV9	TRBD2	TRBJ2-5	few	16	TGTGCCAGCAGCGTAGGTTTGTTAGCGGGGGCCGAGACCCAGTACTTC	CASSVGLLAGAETQYF